This TCR beta chain was recovered during a study of T cells expressing NK-cell markers (dated by TCRdb to the early 2020s). About the study as a whole: TCR beta-chain repertoires were profiled in sorted CD3+CD56+NKG2C+, CD3+CD56+NKG2C- and CD3+CD56-NKG2C+ T-cell subsets from several donors. Of the eight sequenced donors, seven were found to be HCMV-seropositive and one was found to be HCMV-seronegative. The eight sequenced donors were randomly selected healthy volunteers, three men and five women. Illumina HiSeq 2000/2500, MiSeq or NextSeq was used to sequence libraries as 2 x 150 bp reads. Broader findings and caveats from the paper: It remained unclear whether the expanded NKG2C-expressing T cell clones were specific for HCMV antigens. For several donors, the dominant CD3+CD56+NKG2C+ clonotypes were among the top 10 CD8+ clonotypes and accounted for about 1.0-7.0% of CD8+ T cells. Those dominant clonotypes were again the most abundant among CD3+CD56-NKG2C+ cells in several donors, at roughly 28.3-65%.

A commercial ELISA kit detecting HCMV-specific IgG in serum was used to determine HCMV serostatus. Ficoll density gradient centrifugation was used to isolate peripheral blood mononuclear cells from blood. The CDR3 sequence holds 17 residues, the cysteine and phenylalanine included. Only the protein is on record. CDR1 and CDR2 were assigned from the germline V gene (reference sequence) as MNHEY and SMNVEV. With respect to this clonotype: It lacks a known antigen.

Reads for this sample came from an Illumina HiSeq 2000. TCR beta cDNA libraries were prepared using 5'RACE template switching, which introduced a universal primer site and unique molecular identifiers. Synthesis of cDNA was primed from the TCR beta constant segment and was followed by two consecutive PCR amplification steps. Turning to the authors' computational methods: MIGEC was used to demultiplex reads and group reads by UMI, and MiTCR was used to assemble and quantify clonotypes. To remove erroneous sequences, TCR cDNA sequences were retained only when supported by two or more reads. The tcR package was used for downstream repertoire analysis, with clonotypes matched between fractions based on CDR3 nucleotide sequence plus V segment. VDJmatch was used to annotate antigen specificity against VDJdb, with one amino acid substitution in CDR3 permitted. Based on TCRdb reprocessing of the reads, there is one entry per CDR3 protein sequence, and DNA is missing. V and J calls and clone size were set by TCRdb, not the authors. The sample table holds around 380,000 distinct CDR3 sequences. Roughly 10% of the sample belongs to the ten largest clones.

This receptor chain uses TRBV27 and TRBJ2-3; with no DNA, the TCRdb D assignment of TRBD2 cannot be verified. Sequenced input: blood T cells: a sorted CD56 or NKG2C T cell subset, CD4+ or CD8+ T cells, or bulk PBMC T cells (not recorded which). The TCR comes from a woman in her 50s in good health. Donor details come from another sample of the same person, matched by shared clones. The CDR3 reads as follows: CASSFYDLAGSTDTQYF.